The 16 T cell receptor beta chains reported below all come from one sample, sequenced in a study of blood T cell repertoires in COVID-19. TCRdb's copy holds only in-frame clones and misses some; the assay was immunoSEQ multiplex PCR. Counted here are 130,000 or so clones, roughly 69% occurring once; the ten biggest clones make up 1.5% to 2%. The source material was peripheral blood. Receptors originate from a woman aged 65 to 85 with acute or convalescent COVID-19.

The chain links TRBV5-5 to TRBJ1-1; D may be TRBD1 (5 bases). CDR1 and CDR2 (germline): SGHKS, YYEKEE (reference sequence). V shed 2 bases and J shed 4 bases, with 9 bases lying between them. The CDR3 length is 13 residues. This CDR3 is CASSFQGFTEAFF. DNA of the CDR3: TGTGCCAGCAGCTTTCAGGGTTTCACTGAAGCTTTCTTT.

The gene calls are TRBV28 and TRBJ2-3; 9 nucleotides match TRBD1. The CDR3 length is 15 residues. The germline CDR1 and CDR2 sequences are MDHEN and SYDVKM. With V trimmed by 6 bases and J by 6 bases, 10 bases remained unmatched. CDR3 loop: CASRASQGAPDTQYF. The CDR3 bases are TGTGCCAGCAGAGCTTCACAGGGGGCGCCGGATACGCAGTATTTT.

The chain uses TRBV30 and TRBJ2-5, with 15 nucleotides matching TRBD2. The CDR3 loop spans 16 amino acids. V dropped 2 bases and J dropped 4; count of bases not matched to a gene: 5. CDR1 GTSNPN and CDR2 SVGIG come from the germline V gene (reference sequence). The CDR3 sequence is CAWSPGTSGRPETQYF. CDR3 sequence (DNA): TGTGCCTGGAGTCCCGGGACTAGCGGGAGGCCAGAGACCCAGTACTTC.

The chain joins TRBV4-3 to TRBJ2-1; D may be TRBD2 (6 bases). The CDR3 has 15 residues. V dropped 0 bases and J dropped 7 bases, with 13 bases sitting between them. Germline assignment: CDR1 LGHNA and CDR2 YSLEER. The CDR3 sequence is CASSQDGGMGNEQFF. DNA of the CDR3: TGCGCCAGCAGCCAAGATGGAGGGATGGGTAATGAGCAGTTCTTC.

V gene TRBV5-1 combines with J gene TRBJ2-6; no reliable D call. The CDR3 is made up of 16 amino acids. The germline V gene has CDR1 SGHRS and CDR2 YFSETQ. V dropped 4 bases and J dropped 2 bases, with 13 bases sitting between them. CDR3 residues: CASSPTTPAGANVLTF. The CDR3 DNA follows: TGCGCCAGCAGCCCAACCACTCCTGCTGGGGCCAACGTCCTGACTTTC.

The chain joins TRBV9 to TRBJ1-2, with 8 bases matching TRBD1. The germline V gene encodes CDR1 SGDLS and CDR2 YYNGEE. CDR3 length equals 15 residues. The J segment lost 6 bases and the V segment lost 0 bases, leaving 7 bases of the junction unmatched. CDR3 amino acids: CASSVGEQGVHGYTF. CDR3 DNA: TGTGCCAGCAGCGTAGGTGAACAGGGGGTCCATGGCTACACCTTC.

The chain carries TRBV19 and TRBJ2-3; 8 bases agree with TRBD2. Germline V lookup: CDR1 LNHDA, CDR2 SQIVND (reference sequence). This CDR3 comprises 13 residues. The trim removed 10 bases at V and 0 bases at J, leaving 3 bases unmatched. The CDR3 reads CATRGGSTDTQYF. CDR3 DNA sequence: TGTGCCACCCGGGGGGGAAGCACAGATACGCAGTATTTT.

For the CDR3, the DNA is TGCGCCAGTGAGAGTGGGCGGGGGGGCTCGTGGACCGGGGAGCTGTTTTTT. This translates into CASESGRGGSWTGELFF. The chain combines TRBV10-2 with TRBJ2-2, with 9 bases lining up with TRBD2. The V segment lost 9 bases and the J segment 5 bases; nucleotides outside the gene matches: 16. Germline V gene sequence: CDR1 WSHSY, CDR2 SAAADI. The CDR3 extends over 17 amino acids.

This clone has just one count. This sequence joins TRBV7-2 and TRBJ2-2, with a tentative D call TRBD2 (5 bases). Trimming shortened V by 5 bases and J by 1 base, and 8 bases separated the two germline ends. The CDR3 sequence is 14 residues long. Germline values: CDR1 SGHTA, CDR2 FQGNSA. In DNA form, the CDR3 reads TGTGCCAGCAGCCCCCGGGAGAACACCGGGGAGCTGTTTTTT. Encoded protein: CASSPRENTGELFF. Full variable domain (remainder filled in from reference TRBV7-2 and TRBJ2-2): GAGVSQSPSNKVTEKGKDVELRCDPISGHTALYWYRQSLGQGLEFLIYFQGNSAPDKSGLPSDRFSAERTGGSVSTLTIQRTQQEDSAVYLCASSPRENTGELFFGEGSRLTVL.

This clone was seen a few times. The chain joins TRBV7-2 to TRBJ1-5; D possibly corresponds to TRBD1 (5 bases). The V gene lost 5 bases and the J gene lost 6 bases, with 11 bases spanning the gap. The CDR3 is 13 amino acids. The V gene's germline CDR1 is SGHTA and CDR2 FQGNSA. The CDR3 DNA sequence: TGTGCCAGCAGCCGAATGGGGGGTCAGCCCCAGCATTTT. As protein: CASSRMGGQPQHF.

The chain carries TRBV6-6 and TRBJ2-5, with D hard to call. V dropped 9 bases and J dropped 5 bases, with 19 bases sitting between them. CDR1 is MNHNY and CDR2 is SVGAGI in the germline V gene (reference sequence). This CDR3 has 14 residues. The chain's CDR3 is CASKPPRSVETQYF. In nucleotides, the CDR3 is TGTGCCAGTAAGCCCCCCAGAAGCGTTGAGACCCAGTACTTC.

This clone was observed a handful of times. The V call is TRBV27, the J call TRBJ1-2, with D possibly matching TRBD1 (5 bases). V lost 0 bases and J lost 5, with 7 bases in between. CDR1 and CDR2 (germline): MNHEY, SMNVEV (reference sequence). The CDR3 totals 13 residues. CDR3 protein: CASSLSRDYGYTF. The DNA of the CDR3 is TGTGCCAGCAGTTTATCCAGGGATTATGGCTACACCTTC.

The genes are TRBV6-1 and TRBJ2-2; 8 nucleotides agree with TRBD2. J lost 5 bases, V lost 4 bases, and 9 bases had no gene match. Germline V gene sequence: CDR1 MNHNS, CDR2 SASEGT. This CDR3 is built from 16 residues. CDR3: CASSAFAGGVTGELFF. CDR3 nucleotides: TGTGCCAGCAGTGCGTTCGCGGGGGGAGTAACCGGGGAGCTGTTTTTT.

CDR3 nucleotide sequence: TGCAGCGTTGAGCAGGGGCCGCGGACTGAAGCTTTCTTT. This encodes CSVEQGPRTEAFF. The chain combines TRBV29-1 with TRBJ1-1, with a tentative D call TRBD1 (6 bases). The CDR3 loop spans 13 amino acids. Germline V gene lookup returns CDR1 SQVTM and CDR2 ANQGSEA. V lost 3 bases and J lost 5, with 13 bases in between. Together with reference TRBV29-1 and TRBJ1-1, the CDR3 gives the full variable domain: SAVISQKPSRDICQRGTSLTIQCQVDSQVTMMFWYRQQPGQSLTLIATANQGSEATYESGFVIDKFPISRPNLTFSTLTVSNMSPEDSSIYLCSVEQGPRTEAFFGQGTRLTVV.

V is TRBV5-1 and J is TRBJ1-1, with D maybe TRBD1 (6 bases). Between the trimmed V and J ends, which lost 4 bases and 1 base, there was a span of 14 bases. This CDR3 is built from 15 residues. Germline CDR1 reads SGHRS; CDR2 reads YFSETQ. The CDR3 region is CASSLNQGQNTEAFF. The CDR3 bases are TGCGCCAGCAGCCTTAACCAGGGGCAGAACACTGAAGCTTTCTTT.

This clone appeared a few times. The gene calls are TRBV13 and TRBJ2-3, with TRBD2 matching 13 bases. Unmatched junction bases numbered 3, after V lost 1 base and J lost 2 bases. This CDR3 contains 17 residues. Germline values: CDR1 PRHDT, CDR2 FYEKMQ (reference sequence). The CDR3 region has the DNA TGTGCCAGCAGCTTAGTGGGACTAGCGGGATACACAGATACGCAGTATTTT. This codes for CASSLVGLAGYTDTQYF. The whole variable domain, remainder taken from reference TRBV13 and TRBJ2-3, is AAGVIQSPRHLIKEKRETATLKCYPIPRHDTVYWYQQGPGQDPQFLISFYEKMQSDKGSIPDRFSAQQFSDYHSELNMSSLELGDSALYFCASSLVGLAGYTDTQYFGPGTRLTVL.